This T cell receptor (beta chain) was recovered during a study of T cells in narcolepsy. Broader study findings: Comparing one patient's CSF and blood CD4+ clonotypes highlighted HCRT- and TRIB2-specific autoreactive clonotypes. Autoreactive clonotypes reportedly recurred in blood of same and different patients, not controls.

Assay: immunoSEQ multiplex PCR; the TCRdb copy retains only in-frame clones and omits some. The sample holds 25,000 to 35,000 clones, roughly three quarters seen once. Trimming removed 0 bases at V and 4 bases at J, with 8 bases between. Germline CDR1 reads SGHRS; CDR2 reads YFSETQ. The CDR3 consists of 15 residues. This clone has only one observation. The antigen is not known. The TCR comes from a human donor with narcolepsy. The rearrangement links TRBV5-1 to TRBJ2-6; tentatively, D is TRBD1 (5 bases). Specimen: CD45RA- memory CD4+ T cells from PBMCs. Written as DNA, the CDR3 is TGCGCCAGCAGCTTGGGGGGCGCCGGGGCCAACGTCCTGACTTTC. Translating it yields CASSLGGAGANVLTF.